This T cell receptor beta chain came from a study of regulatory T cells in long-lasting Graves disease. Specified time point: newly diagnosed GD, antithyroid drugs for less than 3 months. Preparation of the TCR library used RNA extracted from PBMCs. This clonotype has only a few counts. The V and J ends lost 4 bases and 5 bases, in that order; junction bases with no gene match: 7. This CDR3 is built from 15 residues. CDR1 SGHAT and CDR2 FQNNGV come from the germline V gene. iRepertoire HTBI primers and Arm-PCR of CDR3 regions built TCR beta libraries. TCRdb fed the multiplex PCR reads into MiXCR, producing one record per CDR3 protein. Of about 470,000 distinct CDR3 sequences listed, about 16% are singletons. These sequences were also reported in another study, on T cells in Graves' hyperthyroidism and ophthalmopathy.

The sequence derives from a woman aged 25 to 39 with Graves disease. V and J are TRBV11-2 and TRBJ2-5; 10 nucleotides agree with TRBD2. This specimen consisted of peripheral blood mononuclear cells (PBMCs), obtained at new diagnosis, from a patient treated with antithyroid drugs. Here the CDR3 reads CASSSSGSGWETQYF. CDR3 DNA: TGTGCCAGCAGCTCTAGCGGGAGTGGGTGGGAGACCCAGTACTTC.